The T cell receptor beta chain described here comes from a study of blood T cell repertoires in COVID-19. Those who participated ranged in age from roughly 18 to 90 years and resided in some 24 US areas. Participants reported their clinical history, and cohort assignment relied on those reports. Recovered status applied to Cohort 3 donors who had two consecutive negative PCRs. It also applied to those with clearance or with symptom resolution. Some clones are missing from TCRdb's copy, which holds only in-frame ones; the method was immunoSEQ multiplex PCR. The table lists 110,000 to 150,000 clones, 86% of them singletons. The material sequenced was PBMCs or T cells enriched from blood (not recorded which). This TCR was recovered from a man in his forties or fifties who had recovered from COVID-19.

CDR3 in amino acids: CASSPGAGMNEQYF. DNA of the CDR3: TGTGCCAGCTCACCAGGGGCAGGGATGAACGAGCAGTACTTC. This chain connects TRBV18 to TRBJ2-7; D might be TRBD1 (5 bases). Per the germline V gene, CDR1 is KGHSH and CDR2 is LQKENI. V dropped 2 bases and J dropped 5 bases, with 13 bases sitting between them. The CDR3 has 14 residues.